This T cell receptor beta chain was recovered during a study of blood T cell repertoires in COVID-19. This CDR3 comprises 17 residues. V was trimmed by 7 bases and J by 4 bases, leaving 25 bases between them. Germline CDR1 SGHAT, CDR2 FQNNGV. Repertoires were generated with immunoSEQ multiplex PCR, while TCRdb's copy carries only in-frame clones and drops some. The table has fewer than 250,000 clones, around 86% seen once. Membership in each cohort depended on participant-reported clinical history. Sequenced: PBMCs or T cells enriched from blood (not recorded which). The chain combines TRBV11-2 with TRBJ1-1, with TRBD1 as a possible D gene (5 bases). The source is a man aged 25-40 years in a cohort exposed to, infected with or recovered from COVID-19 (not recorded which). The chain's CDR3 is CASINRRGKYLGTEAFF. CDR3 bases: TGTGCCAGCATCAACCGGAGGGGAAAGTACTTGGGCACTGAAGCTTTCTTT.